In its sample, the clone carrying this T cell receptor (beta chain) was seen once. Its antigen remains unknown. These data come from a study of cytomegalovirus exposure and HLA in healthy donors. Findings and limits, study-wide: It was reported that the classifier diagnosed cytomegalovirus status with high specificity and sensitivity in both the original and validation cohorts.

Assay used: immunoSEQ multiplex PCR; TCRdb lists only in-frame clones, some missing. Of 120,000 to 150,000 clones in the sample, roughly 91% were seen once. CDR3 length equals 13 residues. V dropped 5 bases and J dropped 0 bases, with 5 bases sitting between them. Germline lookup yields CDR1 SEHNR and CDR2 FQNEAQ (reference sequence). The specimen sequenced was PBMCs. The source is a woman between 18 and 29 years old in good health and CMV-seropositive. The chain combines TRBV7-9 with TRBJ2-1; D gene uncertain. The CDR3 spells CASSPSSYNEQFF. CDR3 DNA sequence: TGTGCCAGCAGCCCGAGCTCCTACAATGAGCAGTTCTTC.